This TCR beta chain was sequenced in a study of shared clonotypes between healthy human individuals. Using immunoSEQ multiplex PCR, the repertoire was profiled, and TCRdb retains in-frame clones only, with some absent. Of approximately 99,000 clones listed, about 70% are singletons. Deletions cut 4 bases from V and 9 bases from J, with 22 bases between. The CDR3 has 15 residues. CDR1 and CDR2 (germline): SGHRS, YFSETQ. This clone has at least ten counts. The chain uses TRBV5-1 and TRBJ2-5, with a possible D match to TRBD2 (7 bases). Sequencing used memory CD8+ T cells sorted from blood. Sample subset: CD45RO+ cells pooled with CCR7-negative TemRA cells. The receptor was derived from a woman aged 30 to 39 in good health. In nucleotides, the CDR3 is TGCGCCAGCAGCCCAGGGGACTATAAGACGGTGTCCCAGTACTTC. Protein sequence: CASSPGDYKTVSQYF.